The next 20 T cell receptor beta chains were all read from a single sample in a study of cytomegalovirus exposure and HLA in healthy donors. Researchers ran the PCR with 60 Vbeta and 13 Jbeta primers. TCRdb's copy holds only in-frame clones and misses some; the assay was immunoSEQ multiplex PCR. The sample has tens of thousands of clones; 80% to 90% are singletons. The sample comprised PBMCs. The receptors stem from an older man in good health and CMV-seropositive.

The rearrangement joins TRBV11-2 to TRBJ2-7; TRBD1 agrees at 9 bases. Germline V gene data show CDR1 as SGHAT and CDR2 as FQNNGV. This CDR3 contains 15 residues. V shed 3 bases and J 4 bases; nucleotides not matched to a gene: 7. The CDR3 loop is CASSLGTGSVYEQYF. The CDR3, as DNA: TGTGCCAGCAGCTTGGGGACAGGGTCAGTGTACGAGCAGTACTTC.

This chain joins TRBV19 and TRBJ2-1; 10 nucleotides align to TRBD2. CDR1 is LNHDA, CDR2 SQIVND, per germline (reference sequence). The CDR3 extends over 21 amino acids. Trimming took 1 base from V and 0 from J; bases not matched to a gene: 15. As DNA, the CDR3 is TGTGCCAGTAGTATAGGGGGACCGGGACTAGCGAACCCGAGCTCCTACAATGAGCAGTTCTTC. This codes for CASSIGGPGLANPSSYNEQFF.

The rearrangement links TRBV4-1 to TRBJ1-3; D is unresolved. The CDR3 covers 16 residues. The germline CDR1 and CDR2 sequences are MGHRA and YSYEKL. V lost 0 bases and J 2 bases, leaving 11 bases between the germline ends. The CDR3 region has the DNA TGCGCCAGCAGCCAAGATTTTCCGAGCGCTGGAAACACCATATATTTT. The encoded protein is CASSQDFPSAGNTIYF.

The chain joins TRBV7-2 to TRBJ1-1; D may be TRBD1 (6 bases). This CDR3 is 14 amino acids long. The germline gives CDR1 SGHTA, CDR2 FQGNSA. Deletions cut 5 bases from V and 6 bases from J, with 16 bases between. The CDR3 spells CASSDYRDNSEAFF. DNA of the CDR3: TGTGCCAGCAGCGACTACCGGGACAACTCTGAAGCTTTCTTT.

The chain uses TRBV30 and TRBJ2-3, with 9 positions matching TRBD1. The J segment lost 1 base and the V segment lost 5 bases, leaving 7 bases of the junction unmatched. This CDR3 is 15 amino acids long. Germline CDR1 is GTSNPN and CDR2 is SVGIG (reference sequence). The CDR3 protein is CAWSPRDRGTDTQYF. The CDR3 DNA reads TGTGCCTGGTCCCCCCGGGACAGGGGCACAGATACGCAGTATTTT.

The chain joins TRBV7-9 to TRBJ1-2, with no clear D. This CDR3 has 12 amino acids. V was shortened by 2 bases and J by 8 bases, with 9 bases between the two germline ends. Germline assignment: CDR1 SEHNR and CDR2 FQNEAQ (reference sequence). The CDR3 DNA follows: TGTGCCAGCAGCTTACCGGGTCGGGGCTACACCTTC. Amino acids: CASSLPGRGYTF.

This rearrangement joins TRBV6-5 to TRBJ2-7, with 9 bases that match TRBD1. CDR3 length: 14 residues. Germline loops: CDR1 MNHEY, CDR2 SVGAGI. With V trimmed by 5 bases and J by 0 bases, 2 bases remained unmatched. CDR3 region: CASSGQGLSYEQYF. In nucleotides, the CDR3 is TGTGCCAGCAGTGGACAGGGGCTCTCCTACGAGCAGTACTTC.

The chain links TRBV5-1 to TRBJ2-3, with TRBD2 matching over 10 bases. Germline V lookup: CDR1 SGHRS, CDR2 YFSETQ. The CDR3 totals 16 residues. J gave up 2 bases and V 4 bases, and 7 bases lay outside the gene matches. As DNA, the CDR3 is TGCGCCAGCAGCAGCGGACTAGCGGTCCACACAGATACGCAGTATTTT. Amino acids: CASSSGLAVHTDTQYF.

The chain has TRBV18 and TRBJ2-3; 8 bases are a match to TRBD2. With V trimmed by 2 bases and J by 2 bases, 6 bases remained unmatched. The CDR3 extends over 16 amino acids. The germline V gene encodes CDR1 KGHSH and CDR2 LQKENI. The CDR3 DNA follows: TGTGCCAGCTCACCAAATAGACTAGCGTCCACAGATACGCAGTATTTT. Its translation: CASSPNRLASTDTQYF. The variable domain in full, with the rest retrieved from reference TRBV18 and TRBJ2-3, is NAGVMQNPRHLVRRRGQEARLRCSPMKGHSHVYWYRQLPEEGLKFMVYLQKENIIDESGMPKERFSAEFPKEGPSILRIQQVVRGDSAAYFCASSPNRLASTDTQYFGPGTRLTVL.

V usage is TRBV7-2 and J usage is TRBJ2-7, with 10 bases that match TRBD2. The CDR3 length is 14 residues. Per the germline V gene, CDR1 is SGHTA and CDR2 is FQGNSA. J gave up 3 bases and V 5 bases, and 4 bases lay outside the gene matches. CDR3: CASSPAGGVYEQYF. CDR3 sequence (DNA): TGTGCCAGCAGCCCAGCGGGGGGGGTCTACGAGCAGTACTTC. The full variable domain, with the rest looked up from reference TRBV7-2 and TRBJ2-7, is GAGVSQSPSNKVTEKGKDVELRCDPISGHTALYWYRQSLGQGLEFLIYFQGNSAPDKSGLPSDRFSAERTGGSVSTLTIQRTQQEDSAVYLCASSPAGGVYEQYFGPGTRLTVT.

V usage is TRBV16 and J usage is TRBJ2-7; tentatively, D is TRBD2 (5 bases). The germline V gene has CDR1 KGHSY and CDR2 FQNENV. Trimming pared 2 bases from V and 3 bases from J, leaving 5 bases between. The CDR3 has 12 amino acids. The CDR3 region is CASSQEGYEQYF. The CDR3 coding sequence is TGTGCCAGCAGCCAAGAGGGCTACGAGCAGTACTTC.

The chain combines TRBV18 with TRBJ2-7, with D possibly being TRBD1 (6 bases). This CDR3 has 15 residues. The V end lost 1 base, the J end lost 2 bases, and 12 bases lay between the germline ends. Germline V gene sequence: CDR1 KGHSH, CDR2 LQKENI. The CDR3 DNA reads TGTGCCAGCTCACCACAACAGGGATCCACCTACGAGCAGTACTTC. This gives the protein CASSPQQGSTYEQYF.

The V gene is TRBV25-1, the J gene TRBJ2-3, with 10 bases that match TRBD2. The V and J ends lost 7 bases and 0 bases, in that order; junction bases with no gene match: 10. The V gene's germline CDR1 is MGHDK and CDR2 SYGVNS. The length of the CDR3 is 17 residues. The CDR3: CASIMRTSGGSTDTQYF. Here the CDR3 DNA reads TGTGCCAGCATTATGAGGACTAGCGGAGGAAGCACAGATACGCAGTATTTT.

V is TRBV5-8 and J is TRBJ2-5; D possibly corresponds to TRBD1 (5 bases). V lost 4 bases to trimming and J lost 5 bases, with 15 bases between them. Germline V gene lookup returns CDR1 SGHTS and CDR2 YDEGEE. The CDR3 contains 14 residues. This CDR3 reads CASSPRGRRETQYF. The CDR3 DNA sequence: TGTGCCAGCAGCCCAAGGGGCAGAAGGGAGACCCAGTACTTC.

V usage is TRBV28 and J usage is TRBJ2-1; 11 nucleotides line up with TRBD2. The J segment lost 4 bases and the V segment lost 4 bases, leaving 6 bases of the junction unmatched. CDR3 size: 16 residues. Germline-derived CDR1 and CDR2 are MDHEN and SYDVKM. The CDR3 reads CASSSDTSGSYNEQFF. CDR3 in DNA: TGTGCCAGCAGTTCCGATACTAGCGGGAGTTACAATGAGCAGTTCTTC. Based on the CDR3 plus reference TRBV28 and TRBJ2-1, the full variable domain is DVKVTQSSRYLVKRTGEKVFLECVQDMDHENMFWYRQDPGLGLRLIYFSYDVKMKEKGDIPEGYSVSREKKERFSLILESASTNQTSMYLCASSSDTSGSYNEQFFGPGTRLTVL.

The V gene is TRBV28, the J gene TRBJ1-5, with TRBD1 identical over 11 bases. Germline V lookup: CDR1 MDHEN, CDR2 SYDVKM. Trimming cost V 6 bases and J 7 bases; bases outside gene matches: 11. The CDR3 is made up of 16 amino acids. CDR3 sequence (DNA): TGTGCCAGCAGCACCACCGGGACAGGGGGACGACAGCCCCAGCATTTT. This gives the protein CASSTTGTGGRQPQHF. The full variable domain, in which reference TRBV28 and TRBJ1-5 provide the parts outside the CDR3, is DVKVTQSSRYLVKRTGEKVFLECVQDMDHENMFWYRQDPGLGLRLIYFSYDVKMKEKGDIPEGYSVSREKKERFSLILESASTNQTSMYLCASSTTGTGGRQPQHFGDGTRLSIL.

The CDR3 bases are TGCGCCAGCAGCGGGGGCGCGGGCTCCTACGAGCAGTACTTC. This encodes CASSGGAGSYEQYF. J is TRBJ2-7 and V is TRBV5-1, with D possibly TRBD1 on 6 matching bases. V lost 4 bases to trimming and J lost 0 bases, with 11 bases between them. This CDR3 region has 14 residues. The germline CDR1 and CDR2 sequences are SGHRS and YFSETQ.

The chain couples TRBV4-3 to TRBJ2-5; D might be TRBD1 (5 bases). The last part of the DNA fits TRBJ2-7 better; the J call may be wrong. The CDR3 totals 17 residues. Germline values: CDR1 LGHNA, CDR2 YSLEER. CDR3 DNA sequence: TGCGCCAGCAGCCAAGCGTTCTTCAGGGAAGATTCCTACGAGCAGTACTTC. It yields the protein CASSQAFFREDSYEQYF.

The chain employs TRBV5-1 and TRBJ1-1, with D possibly being TRBD1 (6 bases). From germline, CDR1 is SGHRS and CDR2 YFSETQ. The CDR3 has 15 residues. V was trimmed by 6 bases and J by 1 base, leaving 16 bases between them. CDR3 sequence: CASMKSGVSNTEAFF. The CDR3 nucleotides are TGCGCCAGCATGAAGTCAGGGGTCTCGAACACTGAAGCTTTCTTT. The full variable domain, rest sourced from reference TRBV5-1 and TRBJ1-1, is KAGVTQTPRYLIKTRGQQVTLSCSPISGHRSVSWYQQTPGQGLQFLFEYFSETQRNKGNFPGRFSGRQFSNSRSEMNVSTLELGDSALYLCASMKSGVSNTEAFFGQGTRLTVV.

The rearrangement uses TRBV5-8 and TRBJ2-1; D possibly corresponds to TRBD2 (6 bases). The CDR3 runs 15 residues. Germline CDR1 SGHTS, CDR2 YDEGEE. Trimming cost V 4 bases and J 3 bases, with 14 bases left between them. The CDR3, as DNA: TGTGCCAGCAGCGGCGGGACCAGACACTACAATGAGCAGTTCTTC. Amino acid sequence: CASSGGTRHYNEQFF.